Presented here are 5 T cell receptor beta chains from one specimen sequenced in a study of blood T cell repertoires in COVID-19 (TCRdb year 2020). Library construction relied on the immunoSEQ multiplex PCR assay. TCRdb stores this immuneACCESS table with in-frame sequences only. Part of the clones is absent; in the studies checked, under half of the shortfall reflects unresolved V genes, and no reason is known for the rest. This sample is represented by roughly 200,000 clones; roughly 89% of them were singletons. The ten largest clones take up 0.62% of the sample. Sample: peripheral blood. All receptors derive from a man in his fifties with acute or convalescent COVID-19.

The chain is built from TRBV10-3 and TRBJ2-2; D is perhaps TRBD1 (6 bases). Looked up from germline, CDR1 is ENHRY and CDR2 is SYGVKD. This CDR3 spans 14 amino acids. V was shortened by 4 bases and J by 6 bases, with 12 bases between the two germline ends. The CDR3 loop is CAISAQGGAGELFF. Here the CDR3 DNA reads TGTGCCATCAGTGCACAGGGTGGGGCCGGGGAGCTGTTTTTT.

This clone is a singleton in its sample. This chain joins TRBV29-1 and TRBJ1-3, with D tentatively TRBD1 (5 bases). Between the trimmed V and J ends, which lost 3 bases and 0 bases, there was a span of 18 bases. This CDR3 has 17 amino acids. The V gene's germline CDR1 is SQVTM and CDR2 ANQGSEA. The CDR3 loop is CSVEAAWGRNSGNTIYF. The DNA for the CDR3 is TGCAGCGTTGAGGCTGCGTGGGGCAGGAACTCTGGAAACACCATATATTTT. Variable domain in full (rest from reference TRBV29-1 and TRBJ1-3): SAVISQKPSRDICQRGTSLTIQCQVDSQVTMMFWYRQQPGQSLTLIATANQGSEATYESGFVIDKFPISRPNLTFSTLTVSNMSPEDSSIYLCSVEAAWGRNSGNTIYFGEGSWLTVV.

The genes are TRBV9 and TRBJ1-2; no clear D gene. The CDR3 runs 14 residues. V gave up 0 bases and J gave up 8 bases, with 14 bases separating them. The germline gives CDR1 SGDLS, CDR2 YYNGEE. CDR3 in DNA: TGTGCCAGCAGCGTAGAGGGCCGGGGTCGGGGCTACACCTTC. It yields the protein CASSVEGRGRGYTF.

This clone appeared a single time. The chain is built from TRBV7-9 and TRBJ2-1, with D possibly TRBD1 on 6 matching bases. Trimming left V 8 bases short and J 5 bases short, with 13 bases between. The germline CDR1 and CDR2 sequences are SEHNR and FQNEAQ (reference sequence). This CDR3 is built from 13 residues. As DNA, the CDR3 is TGTGCCAGCGGGTGGACAGCCGACAATGAGCAGTTCTTC. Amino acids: CASGWTADNEQFF. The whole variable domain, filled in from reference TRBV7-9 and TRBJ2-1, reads DTGVSQNPRHKITKRGQNVTFRCDPISEHNRLYWYRQTLGQGPEFLTYFQNEAQLEKSRLLSDRFSAERPKGSFSTLEIQRTEQGDSAMYLCASGWTADNEQFFGPGTRLTVL.

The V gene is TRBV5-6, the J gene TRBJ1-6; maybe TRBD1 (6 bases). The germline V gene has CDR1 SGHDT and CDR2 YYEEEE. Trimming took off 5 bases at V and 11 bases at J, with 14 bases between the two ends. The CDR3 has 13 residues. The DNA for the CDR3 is TGTGCCAGCAGAGGGGGGGGCACGACACCCCTCCACTTT. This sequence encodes CASRGGGTTPLHF.